This T cell receptor beta chain was recorded in a study of shared clonotypes between healthy human individuals. Clones were read by immunoSEQ multiplex PCR, and TCRdb kept only the in-frame ones, dropping some. The table has about 1.1 million clones, roughly 77% seen once. This CDR3 has 14 residues. Trimming took 0 bases from V and 2 from J, leaving 8 bases between them. CDR1 is SGHDN, CDR2 FVKESK, per germline. The chain uses TRBV14 and TRBJ2-7; possibly TRBD1 for D (6 bases). The clonotype comes from a man aged 18-30 years in good health. Some clones in this sample may be carry-over from other donors' samples. Source material: memory CD4+ T cells from PBMCs. The subset: CD45RA-negative fraction. The chain's CDR3 is CASSQEQGPYEQYF. CDR3 coding DNA: TGTGCCAGCAGCCAAGAACAGGGACCCTACGAGCAGTACTTC. Using reference TRBV14 and TRBJ2-7 for the parts outside the CDR3, the full variable domain is EAGVTQFPSHSVIEKGQTVTLRCDPISGHDNLYWYRRVMGKEIKFLLHFVKESKQDESGMPNNRFLAERTGGTYSTLKVQPAELEDSGVYFCASSQEQGPYEQYFGPGTRLTVT.